These 21 T cell receptor beta chains originate from one sample sequenced in a study of cytomegalovirus exposure and HLA in healthy donors. The assay was immunoSEQ multiplex PCR, and TCRdb's table has in-frame clones only and misses some. The sample shows hundreds of thousands of clones, roughly 90% of them seen only once. The sample comprised PBMCs. The receptors were gathered from a woman under 30 in good health and CMV-seronegative.

The chain is built from TRBV28 and TRBJ2-5; D is perhaps TRBD1 (5 bases). V lost 4 bases and J lost 3, with 9 bases in between. Germline values: CDR1 MDHEN, CDR2 SYDVKM. The CDR3 length is 13 residues. In DNA form, the CDR3 reads TGTGCCAGCAGTTCACCAGGGAAAGAGACCCAGTACTTC. Amino acid sequence: CASSSPGKETQYF.

The chain carries TRBV2 and TRBJ2-1; tentative D call: TRBD2 (6 bases). Deletions cut 7 bases from V and 1 base from J, with 11 bases between. This CDR3 is 14 amino acids long. Germline loops: CDR1 SNHLY, CDR2 FYNNEI. The CDR3 loop reads CASKAGPSYNEQFF. CDR3 in DNA: TGTGCCAGCAAAGCGGGCCCGTCCTACAATGAGCAGTTCTTC. Full variable domain (outside the CDR3, taken from reference TRBV2 and TRBJ2-1): EPEVTQTPSHQVTQMGQEVILRCVPISNHLYFYWYRQILGQKVEFLVSFYNNEISEKSEIFDDQFSVERPDGSNFTLKIRSTKLEDSAMYFCASKAGPSYNEQFFGPGTRLTVL.

The chain links TRBV18 to TRBJ2-4, with TRBD2 as a possible D gene (6 bases). Looked up from germline, CDR1 is KGHSH and CDR2 is LQKENI. CDR3 size: 14 residues. V dropped 4 bases and J dropped 7 bases, with 14 bases sitting between them. In DNA, the CDR3 is TGTGCCAGCTCACTGACGACTAGAAACAACATTCAGTACTTC. The encoded protein is CASSLTTRNNIQYF.

This clone was picked up a small number of times. This chain connects TRBV6-1 to TRBJ2-3; TRBD1 agrees at 11 bases. Looked up from germline, CDR1 is MNHNS and CDR2 is SASEGT. V lost 8 bases and J lost 6; bases outside the gene matches: 10. The CDR3 has 15 amino acids. The CDR3 bases are TGTGCCAGCGGCCCCGGGACAGGGGGATCGGATACGCAGTATTTT. Encoded protein: CASGPGTGGSDTQYF.

This clone has only a few counts. The CDR3 loop is CASSLTDLYEQYF. The CDR3 DNA sequence: TGTGCCAGCAGCTTAACAGATCTCTACGAGCAGTACTTC. The chain carries TRBV7-2 and TRBJ2-7; D ambiguous. The V end was cut by 2 bases, the J end by 3 bases, with 8 bases between. Germline V lookup: CDR1 SGHTA, CDR2 FQGNSA. The CDR3 is made up of 13 amino acids.

V usage is TRBV7-8 and J usage is TRBJ1-2, with 10 bases that match TRBD1. In germline, CDR1 is SGHVS, CDR2 FQNEAQ. J was trimmed by 6 bases and V by 5 bases; bases with no gene match: 6. The CDR3 spans 14 residues. This CDR3 reads CASSSRGQGNGYTF. The CDR3 DNA reads TGTGCCAGCAGCAGCCGGGGACAGGGGAATGGCTACACCTTC. Using reference TRBV7-8 and TRBJ1-2 for the parts outside the CDR3, the full variable domain is GAGVSQSPRYKVAKRGQDVALRCDPISGHVSLFWYQQALGQGPEFLTYFQNEAQLDKSGLPSDRFFAERPEGSVSTLKIQRTQQEDSAVYLCASSSRGQGNGYTFGSGTRLTVV.

V usage is TRBV6-6 and J usage is TRBJ2-1, with TRBD2 matching 14 bases. CDR3 length equals 16 residues. Germline V gene lookup returns CDR1 MNHNY and CDR2 SVGAGI (reference sequence). V dropped 2 bases and J dropped 7; count of bases not matched to a gene: 4. In DNA form, the CDR3 reads TGTGCCAGCAGTTACGGGACTAGCGGGAGAGGGAATGAGCAGTTCTTC. Protein product: CASSYGTSGRGNEQFF.

CDR3 loop: CASSNQGETYGYTF. The CDR3 DNA is TGTGCCAGCAGCAACCAGGGGGAGACCTATGGCTACACCTTC. This chain links TRBV7-8 with TRBJ1-2; 7 nucleotides line up with TRBD1. CDR3 size: 14 residues. The ends lost 5 bases at V and 4 bases at J; junction bases unmatched: 7. Germline V gene data show CDR1 as SGHVS and CDR2 as FQNEAQ.

The J gene is TRBJ2-1, the V gene TRBV5-4; D perhaps matches TRBD1 (5 bases). Germline CDR1 reads SGHNT; CDR2 reads YYREEE (reference sequence). The CDR3 contains 14 residues. Trimming left V 0 bases short and J 14 bases short, with 18 bases between. The CDR3, as DNA: TGTGCCAGCAGCTTGGGTACAGGAAATAGTTTGAAGTTCTTC. Translating gives CASSLGTGNSLKFF.

V is TRBV14 and J is TRBJ1-1, with D uncertain. The CDR3 is 14 residues long. Trimming stripped 4 bases from V and 0 bases from J, with 9 bases between. Germline V gives CDR1 SGHDN, CDR2 FVKESK. The CDR3 DNA sequence: TGTGCCAGCAGCCGCGGAGTCCTGAACACTGAAGCTTTCTTT. The encoded protein is CASSRGVLNTEAFF.

The rearrangement links TRBV5-1 to TRBJ2-1; 8 positions agree with TRBD1. The ends lost 2 bases at V and 9 bases at J; junction bases unmatched: 10. Germline loops: CDR1 SGHRS, CDR2 YFSETQ. CDR3 size: 15 residues. DNA of the CDR3: TGCGCCAGCAGCTTAACTGGACAGGGCTATGGTGAGCAGTTCTTC. Encoded protein: CASSLTGQGYGEQFF.

The rearrangement joins TRBV28 to TRBJ2-3; 8 bases are a match to TRBD2. V trimming: 6 bases; J trimming: 2 bases; junction bases outside the gene matches: 4. CDR1 and CDR2 from the germline V gene are MDHEN and SYDVKM. CDR3 length equals 14 residues. The CDR3 DNA is TGTGCCAGCAGGTTAGCGGGGAACACAGATACGCAGTATTTT. This codes for CASRLAGNTDTQYF.

The genes are TRBV6-1 and TRBJ2-7, with 8 bases identical to TRBD2. Germline CDR1 is MNHNS and CDR2 is SASEGT. J lost 3 bases, V lost 2 bases, and 9 bases had no gene match. This CDR3 is 16 amino acids long. The CDR3 sequence: CASSERGLAGLYEQYF. For the CDR3, the DNA is TGTGCCAGCAGTGAAAGGGGCCTAGCGGGCCTCTACGAGCAGTACTTC.

The V call is TRBV28, the J call TRBJ2-3; 9 positions agree with TRBD2. Germline V gives CDR1 MDHEN, CDR2 SYDVKM. J was trimmed by 9 bases and V by 3 bases; bases with no gene match: 19. The CDR3 sequence is 18 residues long. The CDR3 region has the DNA TGTGCCAGCAGTTTGGTGCTTCGGACTAGCGTTTCGGGCGCAACGCAGTATTTT. The encoded protein is CASSLVLRTSVSGATQYF.

This clone has a single count. This chain uses TRBV6-1 with TRBJ1-1; D gene ambiguous. CDR1 and CDR2 (germline): MNHNS, SASEGT. CDR3 size: 11 residues. Trimming removed 6 bases from V and 4 bases from J, with 6 bases in between. The CDR3 region has the DNA TGTGCCAGCAGACGGGGCACTGAAGCTTTCTTT. This codes for CASRRGTEAFF.

Only one count was recorded for this clone. J is TRBJ1-1 and V is TRBV27; D is possibly TRBD1 (6 bases). Per germline, CDR1 MNHEY and CDR2 SMNVEV (reference sequence). The V end lost 6 bases, the J end lost 4 bases, and 24 bases lay between the germline ends. The CDR3 extends over 17 amino acids. The CDR3 region has the DNA TGTGCCAGCAGGAAAACGACAGGCATAAATGTAGGCACTGAAGCTTTCTTT. Amino acid sequence: CASRKTTGINVGTEAFF.

The chain combines TRBV29-1 with TRBJ2-3, with TRBD1 identical over 11 bases. The CDR3 length is 18 residues. Germline values: CDR1 SQVTM, CDR2 ANQGSEA. J gave up 4 bases and V 4 bases, and 16 bases lay outside the gene matches. The CDR3 reads CSVGEDRGQSVPADTQYF. The CDR3, as DNA: TGCAGCGTTGGTGAGGACAGGGGGCAATCCGTTCCCGCAGATACGCAGTATTTT.

This clone turned up a few times. The V and J genes are TRBV7-2 and TRBJ2-7; 7 bases line up with TRBD1. The CDR3 is 13 residues long. The germline CDR1 and CDR2 sequences are SGHTA and FQGNSA. Trimming cost V 5 bases and J 6 bases; bases outside gene matches: 7. CDR3 sequence (DNA): TGTGCCAGCAGCGTCCGCAGGGACAGCGAGCAGTACTTC. Its protein product is CASSVRRDSEQYF. Full variable domain (missing parts from reference TRBV7-2 and TRBJ2-7): GAGVSQSPSNKVTEKGKDVELRCDPISGHTALYWYRQSLGQGLEFLIYFQGNSAPDKSGLPSDRFSAERTGGSVSTLTIQRTQQEDSAVYLCASSVRRDSEQYFGPGTRLTVT.

The V call is TRBV27, the J call TRBJ1-4; D gene ambiguous. V gave up 6 bases and J gave up 0 bases, with 11 bases separating them. CDR3 size: 15 residues. The germline CDR1 and CDR2 sequences are MNHEY and SMNVEV (reference sequence). The CDR3 nucleotides are TGTGCCAGCAGGCCCTTAGGAGCAACTAATGAAAAACTGTTTTTT. It codes for CASRPLGATNEKLFF. Drawing the rest from reference TRBV27 and TRBJ1-4, the complete variable domain is EAQVTQNPRYLITVTGKKLTVTCSQNMNHEYMSWYRQDPGLGLRQIYYSMNVEVTDKGDVPEGYKVSRKEKRNFPLILESPSPNQTSLYFCASRPLGATNEKLFFGSGTQLSVL.

The chain joins TRBV19 to TRBJ2-7, with D perhaps matching TRBD2 (6 bases). CDR1 LNHDA and CDR2 SQIVND come from the germline V gene (reference sequence). This CDR3 spans 15 amino acids. Trimming took off 5 bases at V and 4 bases at J, with 18 bases between the two ends. CDR3 residues: CASSPQGTLPYEQYF. DNA for the CDR3: TGTGCCAGTAGTCCTCAAGGGACTCTACCTTACGAGCAGTACTTC. Drawing the rest from reference TRBV19 and TRBJ2-7, the complete variable domain is DGGITQSPKYLFRKEGQNVTLSCEQNLNHDAMYWYRQDPGQGLRLIYYSQIVNDFQKGDIAEGYSVSREKKESFPLTVTSAQKNPTAFYLCASSPQGTLPYEQYFGPGTRLTVT.

CDR3 sequence reads: CASSPGRTYEQYF. The CDR3 nucleotides are TGCGCCAGCAGTCCCGGGAGAACCTACGAGCAGTACTTC. This chain uses TRBV10-1 with TRBJ2-7; D perhaps matches TRBD2 (6 bases). The CDR3 contains 13 residues. The V end was cut by 5 bases, the J end by 2 bases, with 10 bases between. CDR1 and CDR2 (germline): WNHNN, SYGVQD (reference sequence).